This T cell receptor (beta chain) was found in a study of cytomegalovirus exposure and HLA in healthy donors. The CDR3 is 12 residues long. The germline V and J ends were trimmed by 2 bases and 2 bases, with 6 bases remaining between them. The V gene's germline CDR1 is SQVTM and CDR2 ANQGSEA. The method was immunoSEQ multiplex PCR; TCRdb's version includes in-frame clones alone and lacks a portion of them. The sample gives about 130,000 clones, about 80% of which show up once; about 27% is in the top ten. This clone was counted a single time. The sequenced sample consisted of PBMCs. This sequence joins TRBV29-1 and TRBJ1-1; D ambiguous. The source of this sequence is a man under 40 in good health and CMV-seropositive. CDR3 loop: CSVELFNTEAFF. In DNA form, the CDR3 reads TGCAGCGTTGAACTATTTAACACTGAAGCTTTCTTT.